This T cell receptor (beta chain) was obtained from a study of T cell responses to AZD1222 COVID-19 vaccine. Whole-study findings and limits: Researchers report vaccine-associated CD4 TCRs spanning spike, with dominance at 160-218 and 743-854.

With regard to this clone: Its antigen is as yet unknown.

TCRdb's table, derived via immunoSEQ multiplex PCR, lists solely in-frame clones and lacks some. The table has some 200,000 clones, about 92% seen once. V was trimmed by 0 bases and J by 6 bases, leaving 11 bases between them. This CDR3 comprises 15 residues. The germline V gene encodes CDR1 KGHSH and CDR2 LQKENI. The J gene is TRBJ1-4, the V gene TRBV18; perhaps TRBD1 as D (6 bases). This TCR came from an adult in good health. Source: peripheral blood, taken on day 0 of MenACWY control vaccination. The CDR3, as DNA: TGTGCCAGCTCACCACCCCGAGGGGGGCATGAAAAACTGTTTTTT. This codes for CASSPPRGGHEKLFF.